Presented here are 21 T cell receptor beta chains from one specimen sequenced in a study of blood T cell repertoires in COVID-19. This table comes from immunoSEQ multiplex PCR, and its TCRdb copy is limited to in-frame clones, with some not included. The table lists 200,000 to 250,000 clones, about 79% of them singletons, with under 1.5% in the top ten. The specimen sequenced was PBMCs or T cells enriched from blood (not recorded which). These receptors all stem from a woman in her thirties or forties with acute COVID-19.

V usage is TRBV29-1 and J usage is TRBJ2-3, with 7 bases identical to TRBD1. The CDR3 has 14 residues. Trimming took 5 bases from V and 2 from J; bases not matched to a gene: 7. CDR1 is SQVTM and CDR2 is ANQGSEA in the germline V gene. CDR3 sequence (DNA): TGCAGCGTTCTCAGGGGGTCCAACACAGATACGCAGTATTTT. This gives the protein CSVLRGSNTDTQYF.

V usage is TRBV27 and J usage is TRBJ2-1; 8 nucleotides line up with TRBD1. Germline CDR1 reads MNHEY; CDR2 reads SMNVEV (reference sequence). Unmatched junction bases numbered 7, after V lost 5 bases and J lost 4 bases. The CDR3 is 15 amino acids. The CDR3 DNA is TGTGCCAGCAGTCTAACAGGGGGGATATACAATGAGCAGTTCTTC. This codes for CASSLTGGIYNEQFF.

The V call is TRBV30, the J call TRBJ2-3; maybe TRBD2 (5 bases). The CDR3 runs to 13 residues. The V end lost 1 base, the J end lost 2 bases, and 7 bases lay between the germline ends. The V gene's germline CDR1 is GTSNPN and CDR2 SVGIG (reference sequence). CDR3 in DNA: TGTGCCTGGAGTGAGGGAGTCACAGATACGCAGTATTTT. Translating it yields CAWSEGVTDTQYF.

The chain couples TRBV30 to TRBJ1-4; 9 nucleotides align to TRBD1. Germline CDR1 reads GTSNPN; CDR2 reads SVGIG (reference sequence). Trimming removed 5 bases from V and 8 bases from J; junction bases left unmatched: 6. This CDR3 spans 13 amino acids. DNA of the CDR3: TGTGCCTGGGGGGGACAGGGCCCGGAAAAACTGTTTTTT. Its protein product is CAWGGQGPEKLFF.

This chain joins TRBV7-7 and TRBJ1-3; no reliable D call. Per the germline V gene, CDR1 is SSHAT and CDR2 is FNYEAQ (reference sequence). The CDR3 consists of 14 residues. The V end lost 5 bases, the J end lost 1 base, and 9 bases lay between the germline ends. The CDR3 DNA sequence: TGTGCCAGCAGCGAAGGAGTTTCTGGAAACACCATATATTTT. It is translated as CASSEGVSGNTIYF.

This rearrangement joins TRBV30 to TRBJ2-7, with 7 bases aligning to TRBD2. V was pared by 1 base and J by 7 bases, with 7 bases of the junction left unmatched. The CDR3 contains 13 residues. CDR1 and CDR2 from the germline V gene are GTSNPN and SVGIG (reference sequence). CDR3 region: CAWSERGVGEQYF. CDR3 coding DNA: TGTGCCTGGAGTGAACGGGGGGTAGGGGAGCAGTACTTC.

The chain is built from TRBV28 and TRBJ2-3, with D maybe TRBD2 (7 bases). The V end lost 6 bases, the J end lost 4 bases, and 17 bases lay between the germline ends. This CDR3 comprises 15 residues. Germline V gene lookup returns CDR1 MDHEN and CDR2 SYDVKM. The DNA for the CDR3 is TGTGCCAGCAGCCAAGGGGGGGCTCACTCAGATACGCAGTATTTT. It specifies CASSQGGAHSDTQYF.

The chain links TRBV5-1 to TRBJ1-3; 7 bases align to TRBD1. The J segment lost 4 bases and the V segment lost 4 bases, leaving 8 bases of the junction unmatched. The CDR3 contains 15 residues. Germline loops: CDR1 SGHRS, CDR2 YFSETQ. Here the CDR3 DNA reads TGCGCCAGCAGCCCGAGAACAGGGGAAGGAAACACCATATATTTT. Amino acid sequence: CASSPRTGEGNTIYF. Variable domain in full (rest from reference TRBV5-1 and TRBJ1-3): KAGVTQTPRYLIKTRGQQVTLSCSPISGHRSVSWYQQTPGQGLQFLFEYFSETQRNKGNFPGRFSGRQFSNSRSEMNVSTLELGDSALYLCASSPRTGEGNTIYFGEGSWLTVV.

The chain links TRBV7-9 to TRBJ2-1, with 7 bases lining up with TRBD1. Trimming at V came to 5 bases and at J to 7 bases, leaving 8 bases not matched to a gene. The CDR3 consists of 14 residues. CDR1 is SEHNR and CDR2 is FQNEAQ in the germline V gene (reference sequence). CDR3 sequence (DNA): TGTGCCAGCAGCCCCAAGGGGGCTCGGAATGAGCAGTTCTTC. This gives the protein CASSPKGARNEQFF. Supplemented by reference TRBV7-9 and TRBJ2-1, the full variable domain reads DTGVSQNPRHKITKRGQNVTFRCDPISEHNRLYWYRQTLGQGPEFLTYFQNEAQLEKSRLLSDRFSAERPKGSFSTLEIQRTEQGDSAMYLCASSPKGARNEQFFGPGTRLTVL.

The CDR3 sequence is CASSKDSAQETQYF. The CDR3 DNA sequence: TGTGCCAGCAGCAAGGACAGCGCTCAAGAGACCCAGTACTTC. The V call is TRBV7-8, the J call TRBJ2-5, with D perhaps matching TRBD1 (6 bases). Germline V gene lookup returns CDR1 SGHVS and CDR2 FQNEAQ. This CDR3 spans 14 amino acids. V shed 5 bases and J shed 2 bases, with 12 bases lying between them.

The V gene is TRBV30, the J gene TRBJ2-7; the D is unclear. V lost 3 bases, J lost 1 base, and 7 bases lay in between. In germline, CDR1 is GTSNPN, CDR2 SVGIG (reference sequence). There are 12 residues in the CDR3. CDR3 region: CAWRENSYEQYF. As DNA, the CDR3 is TGTGCCTGGAGGGAGAATTCCTACGAGCAGTACTTC.

The V call is TRBV6-4, the J call TRBJ1-5, with D possibly being TRBD1 (6 bases). This CDR3 contains 14 residues. The germline CDR1 and CDR2 sequences are MRHNA and SNTAGT. With 10 bases removed from V and 5 bases from J, the gap between germline ends came to 18 bases. In DNA form, the CDR3 reads TGTGCCACCCCGGGACACCTAAAACATCAGCCCCAGCATTTT. Translation gives CATPGHLKHQPQHF.

The chain joins TRBV5-5 to TRBJ2-7; the match to TRBD1 covers 12 bases. Per the germline V gene, CDR1 is SGHKS and CDR2 is YYEKEE (reference sequence). J lost 2 bases, V lost 4 bases, and 4 bases had no gene match. This CDR3 spans 15 amino acids. The CDR3 loop reads CASSPGQGATYEQYF. CDR3 DNA: TGTGCCAGCAGCCCGGGACAGGGGGCCACCTACGAGCAGTACTTC.

CDR3 nucleotides: TGTGCCACCACGACAGGGTTGAACACTGAAGCTTTCTTT. Encoded protein: CATTTGLNTEAFF. V gene TRBV5-6 combines with J gene TRBJ1-1; 7 nucleotides line up with TRBD1. The CDR3 totals 13 residues. With V trimmed by 9 bases and J by 0 bases, 5 bases remained unmatched. Germline-derived CDR1 and CDR2 are SGHDT and YYEEEE.

The CDR3 spells CASSTGSTDTQYF. The CDR3 nucleotides are TGTGCCAGCAGTACGGGGAGTACGGATACGCAGTATTTT. This chain connects TRBV7-3 to TRBJ2-3, with D perhaps matching TRBD2 (5 bases). The V end was cut by 6 bases, the J end by 6 bases, with 13 bases between. The CDR3 has 13 amino acids. Germline loops: CDR1 SGHTA, CDR2 FQGTGA.

The V gene is TRBV9, the J gene TRBJ2-3; the D gene is possibly TRBD1 (5 bases). With 1 base removed from V and 3 bases from J, the gap between germline ends came to 12 bases. Germline V gene lookup returns CDR1 SGDLS and CDR2 YYNGEE. This CDR3 has 15 amino acids. This chain's CDR3 is CASSVSQGVTDTQYF. The DNA for the CDR3 is TGTGCCAGCAGCGTATCTCAGGGCGTAACAGATACGCAGTATTTT.

The chain joins TRBV30 to TRBJ2-1, with 14 bases aligning to TRBD2. The V gene's germline CDR1 is GTSNPN and CDR2 SVGIG (reference sequence). V was clipped by 1 base and J by 8 bases; unmatched bases: 16. This CDR3 is 19 amino acids long. As DNA, the CDR3 is TGTGCCTGGAGTGAAGGACTAGCGGGGGGCCGAGGTTGGGACGATGAGCAGTTCTTC. Translated, it gives CAWSEGLAGGRGWDDEQFF.

The CDR3 loop is CSVPSGGRGAGYTF. The CDR3 DNA reads as TGCAGCGTCCCTTCCGGTGGCAGGGGGGCTGGCTACACCTTC. The gene calls are TRBV29-1 and TRBJ1-2; 7 nucleotides line up with TRBD1. The germline gives CDR1 SQVTM, CDR2 ANQGSEA. The CDR3 loop spans 14 amino acids. Trimming took 6 bases from V and 7 from J; bases not matched to a gene: 14. Based on the CDR3 plus reference TRBV29-1 and TRBJ1-2, the full variable domain is SAVISQKPSRDICQRGTSLTIQCQVDSQVTMMFWYRQQPGQSLTLIATANQGSEATYESGFVIDKFPISRPNLTFSTLTVSNMSPEDSSIYLCSVPSGGRGAGYTFGSGTRLTVV.

The chain is built from TRBV11-2 and TRBJ2-3, with 8 positions matching TRBD1. The germline V gene encodes CDR1 SGHAT and CDR2 FQNNGV. The CDR3 covers 16 residues. The junction had 6 bases not matched to a gene; V was cut back by 2 bases and J by 2 bases. CDR3 in amino acids: CASSLFLGQATDTQYF. The DNA of the CDR3 is TGTGCCAGCAGCTTATTCCTGGGACAGGCCACAGATACGCAGTATTTT.

The chain uses TRBV20-1 and TRBJ2-1; no firm D call. The CDR3 length is 10 residues. In germline, CDR1 is DFQATT, CDR2 SNEGSKA (reference sequence). Trimming cost V 5 bases and J 5 bases, with 4 bases left between them. CDR3 DNA sequence: TGCAGTGCTCTAAACAATGAGCAGTTCTTC. Translating it yields CSALNNEQFF.

The rearrangement links TRBV5-5 to TRBJ1-2; 9 bases fit TRBD1. CDR1 is SGHKS, CDR2 YYEKEE, per germline (reference sequence). The CDR3 totals 14 residues. Unmatched junction bases numbered 8, after V lost 4 bases and J lost 7 bases. The chain's CDR3 is CASSPYRGPGGYTF. The CDR3 nucleotides are TGTGCCAGCAGCCCTTACAGGGGGCCCGGTGGCTACACCTTC. Full variable domain (outside the CDR3, taken from reference TRBV5-5 and TRBJ1-2): DAGVTQSPTHLIKTRGQQVTLRCSPISGHKSVSWYQQVLGQGPQFIFQYYEKEERGRGNFPDRFSARQFPNYSSELNVNALLLGDSALYLCASSPYRGPGGYTFGSGTRLTVV.